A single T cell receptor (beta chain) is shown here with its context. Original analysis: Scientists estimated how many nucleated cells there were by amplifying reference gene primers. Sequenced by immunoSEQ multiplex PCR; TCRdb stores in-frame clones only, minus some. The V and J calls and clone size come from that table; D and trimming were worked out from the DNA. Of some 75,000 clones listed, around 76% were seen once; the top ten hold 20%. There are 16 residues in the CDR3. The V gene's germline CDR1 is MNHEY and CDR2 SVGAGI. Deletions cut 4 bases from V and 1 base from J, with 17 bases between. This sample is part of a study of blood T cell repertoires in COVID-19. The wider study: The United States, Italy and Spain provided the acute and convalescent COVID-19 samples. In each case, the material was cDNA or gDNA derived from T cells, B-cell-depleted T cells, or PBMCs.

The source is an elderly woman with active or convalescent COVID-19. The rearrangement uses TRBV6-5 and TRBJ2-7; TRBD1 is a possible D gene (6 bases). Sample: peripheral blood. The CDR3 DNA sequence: TGTGCCAGCAGTTCCCACCGACAGGCCACATCCTACGAGCAGTACTTC. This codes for CASSSHRQATSYEQYF.